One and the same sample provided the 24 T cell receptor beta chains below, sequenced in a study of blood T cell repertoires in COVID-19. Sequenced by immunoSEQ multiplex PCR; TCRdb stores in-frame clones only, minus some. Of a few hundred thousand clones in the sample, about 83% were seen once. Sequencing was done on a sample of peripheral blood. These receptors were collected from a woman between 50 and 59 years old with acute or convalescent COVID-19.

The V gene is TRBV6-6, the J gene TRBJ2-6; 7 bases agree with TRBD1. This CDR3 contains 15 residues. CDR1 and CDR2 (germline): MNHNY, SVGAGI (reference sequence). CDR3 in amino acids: CAIRGQSSGANVLTF. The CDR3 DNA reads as TGTGCTATAAGGGGACAGAGCTCTGGGGCCAACGTCCTGACTTTC.

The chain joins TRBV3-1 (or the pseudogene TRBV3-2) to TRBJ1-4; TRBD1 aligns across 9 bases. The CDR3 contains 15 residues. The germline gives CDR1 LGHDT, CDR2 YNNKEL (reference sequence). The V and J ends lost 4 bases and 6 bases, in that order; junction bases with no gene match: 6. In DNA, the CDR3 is TGTGCCAGCAGCCTCACAGGGGGCAGAGATGAAAAACTGTTTTTT. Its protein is CASSLTGGRDEKLFF.

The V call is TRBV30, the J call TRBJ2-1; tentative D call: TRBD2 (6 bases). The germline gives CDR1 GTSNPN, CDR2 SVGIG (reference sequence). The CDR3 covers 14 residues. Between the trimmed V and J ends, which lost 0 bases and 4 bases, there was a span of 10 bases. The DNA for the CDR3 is TGTGCCTGGAGTGTTGGTGGGGGGTACAATGAGCAGTTCTTC. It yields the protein CAWSVGGGYNEQFF. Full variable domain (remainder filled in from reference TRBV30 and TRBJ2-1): SQTIHQWPATLVQPVGSPLSLECTVEGTSNPNLYWYRQAAGRGLQLLFYSVGIGQISSEVPQNLSASRPQDRQFILSSKKLLLSDSGFYLCAWSVGGGYNEQFFGPGTRLTVL.

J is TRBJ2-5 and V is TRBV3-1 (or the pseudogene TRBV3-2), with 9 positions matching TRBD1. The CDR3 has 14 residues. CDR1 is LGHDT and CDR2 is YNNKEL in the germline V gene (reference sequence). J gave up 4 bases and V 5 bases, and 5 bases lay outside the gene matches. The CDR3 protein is CASSRGTGTETQYF. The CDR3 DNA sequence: TGTGCCAGCAGCAGGGGGACAGGGACAGAGACCCAGTACTTC.

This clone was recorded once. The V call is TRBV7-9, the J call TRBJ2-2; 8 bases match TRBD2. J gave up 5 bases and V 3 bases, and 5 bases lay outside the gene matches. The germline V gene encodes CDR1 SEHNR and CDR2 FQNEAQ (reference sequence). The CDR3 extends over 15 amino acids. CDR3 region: CASSLSGGLTGELFF. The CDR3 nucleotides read TGTGCCAGCAGCTTGAGCGGGGGCCTTACCGGGGAGCTGTTTTTT.

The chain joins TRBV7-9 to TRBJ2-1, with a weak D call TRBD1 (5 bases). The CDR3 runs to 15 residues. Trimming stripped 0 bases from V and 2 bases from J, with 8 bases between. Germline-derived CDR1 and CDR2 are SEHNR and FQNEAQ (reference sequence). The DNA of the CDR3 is TGTGCCAGCAGCTTAGCCAGGGCTACCTACAATGAGCAGTTCTTC. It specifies CASSLARATYNEQFF.

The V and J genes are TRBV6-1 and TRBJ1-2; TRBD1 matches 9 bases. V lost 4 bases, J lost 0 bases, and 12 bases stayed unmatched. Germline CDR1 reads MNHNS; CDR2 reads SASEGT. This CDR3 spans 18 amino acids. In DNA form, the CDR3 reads TGTGCCAGCAGTGCCCCCGGGACAGGGAGAACAGCTAACTATGGCTACACCTTC. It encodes CASSAPGTGRTANYGYTF.

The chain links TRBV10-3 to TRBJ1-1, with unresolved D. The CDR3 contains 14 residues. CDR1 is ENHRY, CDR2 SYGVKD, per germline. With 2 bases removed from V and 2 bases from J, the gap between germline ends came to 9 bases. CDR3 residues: CAISERESNTEAFF. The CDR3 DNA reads TGTGCCATCAGTGAGAGAGAGTCCAACACTGAAGCTTTCTTT.

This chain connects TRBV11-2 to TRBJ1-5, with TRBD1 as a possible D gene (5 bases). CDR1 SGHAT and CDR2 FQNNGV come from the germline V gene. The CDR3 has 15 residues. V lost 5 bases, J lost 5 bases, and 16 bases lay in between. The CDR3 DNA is TGTGCCAGCAGCCTTACAGGTATCAGGGATCAGCCCCAGCATTTT. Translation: CASSLTGIRDQPQHF.

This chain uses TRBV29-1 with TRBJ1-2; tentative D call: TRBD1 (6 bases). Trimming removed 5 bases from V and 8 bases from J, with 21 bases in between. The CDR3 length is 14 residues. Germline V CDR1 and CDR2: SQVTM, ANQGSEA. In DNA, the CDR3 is TGCAGCGTTTCCGGACAGATGGTAGTTTCGGGCTACACCTTC. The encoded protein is CSVSGQMVVSGYTF.

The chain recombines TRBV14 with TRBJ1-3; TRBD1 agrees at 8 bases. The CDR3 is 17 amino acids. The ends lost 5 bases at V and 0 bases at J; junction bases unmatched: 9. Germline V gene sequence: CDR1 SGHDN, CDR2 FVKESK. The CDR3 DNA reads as TGTGCCAGCAGCTACATTGGACAGGGATCCTCTGGAAACACCATATATTTT. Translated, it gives CASSYIGQGSSGNTIYF.

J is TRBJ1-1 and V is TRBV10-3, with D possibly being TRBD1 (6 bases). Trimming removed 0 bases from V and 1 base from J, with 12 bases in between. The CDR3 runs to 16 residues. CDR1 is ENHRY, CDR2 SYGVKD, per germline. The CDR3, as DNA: TGTGCCATCAGTGAGTCGATGGCAGGGGAGAACACTGAAGCTTTCTTT. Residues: CAISESMAGENTEAFF.

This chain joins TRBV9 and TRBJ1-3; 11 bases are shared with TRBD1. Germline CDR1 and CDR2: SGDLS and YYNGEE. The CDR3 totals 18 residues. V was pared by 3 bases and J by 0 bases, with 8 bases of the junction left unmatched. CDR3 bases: TGTGCCAGCAGCGCCCGGACAGGGGGCACCGACTCTGGAAACACCATATATTTT. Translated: CASSARTGGTDSGNTIYF.

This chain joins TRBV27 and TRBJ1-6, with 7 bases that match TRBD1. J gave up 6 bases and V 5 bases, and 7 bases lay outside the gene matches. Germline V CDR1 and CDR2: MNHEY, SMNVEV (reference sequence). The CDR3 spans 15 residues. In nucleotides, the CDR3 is TGTGCCAGCAGTGCGACAGGGCCTCTTAATTCACCCCTCCACTTT. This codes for CASSATGPLNSPLHF.

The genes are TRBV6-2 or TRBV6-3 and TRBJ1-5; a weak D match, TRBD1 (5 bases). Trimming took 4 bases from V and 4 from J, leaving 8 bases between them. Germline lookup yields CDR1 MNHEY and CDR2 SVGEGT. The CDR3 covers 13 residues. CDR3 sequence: CASSSGNNQPQHF. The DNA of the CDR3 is TGTGCCAGCAGTTCAGGGAATAATCAGCCCCAGCATTTT.

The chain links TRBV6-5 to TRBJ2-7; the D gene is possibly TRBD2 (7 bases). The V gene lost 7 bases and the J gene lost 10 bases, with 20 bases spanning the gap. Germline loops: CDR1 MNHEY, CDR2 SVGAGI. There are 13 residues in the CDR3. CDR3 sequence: CASIGGGEPLQYV. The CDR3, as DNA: TGTGCCAGCATAGGGGGGGGCGAACCTCTTCAGTACGTC.

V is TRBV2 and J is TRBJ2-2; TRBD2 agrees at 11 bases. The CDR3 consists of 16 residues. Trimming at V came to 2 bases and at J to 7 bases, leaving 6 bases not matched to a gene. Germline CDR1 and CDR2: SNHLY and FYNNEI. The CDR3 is CASSEQGLAGGGELFF. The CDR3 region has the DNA TGTGCCAGCAGTGAACAAGGACTAGCGGGTGGCGGGGAGCTGTTTTTT. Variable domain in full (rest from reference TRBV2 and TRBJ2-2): EPEVTQTPSHQVTQMGQEVILRCVPISNHLYFYWYRQILGQKVEFLVSFYNNEISEKSEIFDDQFSVERPDGSNFTLKIRSTKLEDSAMYFCASSEQGLAGGGELFFGEGSRLTVL.

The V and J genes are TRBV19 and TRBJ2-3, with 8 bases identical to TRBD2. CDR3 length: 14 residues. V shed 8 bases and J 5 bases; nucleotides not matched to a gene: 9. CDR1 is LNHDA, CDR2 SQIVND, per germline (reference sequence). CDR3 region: CASFSGRGGDTQYF. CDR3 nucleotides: TGTGCCAGTTTCAGCGGGAGAGGTGGAGATACGCAGTATTTT.

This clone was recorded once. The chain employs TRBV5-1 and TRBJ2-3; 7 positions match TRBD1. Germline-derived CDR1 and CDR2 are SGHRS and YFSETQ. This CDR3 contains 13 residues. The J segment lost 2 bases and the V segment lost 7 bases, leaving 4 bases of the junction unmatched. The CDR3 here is CASRTGSTDTQYF. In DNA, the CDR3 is TGCGCCAGCCGGACAGGATCCACAGATACGCAGTATTTT.

The CDR3 reads CSAASRAGYTF. The CDR3 coding sequence is TGCAGTGCTGCCTCCAGGGCCGGCTACACCTTC. This chain uses TRBV20-1 with TRBJ1-2; possible D gene TRBD1, 5 bases. This CDR3 contains 11 residues. Per the germline V gene, CDR1 is DFQATT and CDR2 is SNEGSKA (reference sequence). The V and J ends lost 5 bases and 8 bases respectively, with 12 bases between them.

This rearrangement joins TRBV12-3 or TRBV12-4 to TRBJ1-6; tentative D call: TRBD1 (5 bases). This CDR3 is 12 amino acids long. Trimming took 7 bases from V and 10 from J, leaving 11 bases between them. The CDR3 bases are TGTGCCAGCAAAGGGGAGGGGTCACCCCTCCACTTT. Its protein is CASKGEGSPLHF.

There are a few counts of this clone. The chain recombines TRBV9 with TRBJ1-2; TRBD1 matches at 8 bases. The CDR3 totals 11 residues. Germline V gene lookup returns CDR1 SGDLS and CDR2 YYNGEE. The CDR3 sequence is CVAGGIYGYTF. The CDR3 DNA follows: TGTGTAGCAGGGGGCATCTATGGCTACACCTTC.

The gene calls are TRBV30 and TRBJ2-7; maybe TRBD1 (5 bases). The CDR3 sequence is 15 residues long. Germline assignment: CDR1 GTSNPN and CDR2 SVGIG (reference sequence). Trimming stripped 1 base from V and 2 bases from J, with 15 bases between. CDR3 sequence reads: CAWSAGEVDTYEQYF. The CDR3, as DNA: TGTGCCTGGAGTGCTGGGGAAGTGGACACCTACGAGCAGTACTTC.

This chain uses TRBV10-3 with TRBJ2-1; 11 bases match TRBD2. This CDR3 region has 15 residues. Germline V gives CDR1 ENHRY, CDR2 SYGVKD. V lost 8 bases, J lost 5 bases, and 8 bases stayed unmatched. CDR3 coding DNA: TGTGCCATCTCTGCGGGACTAGCGGATAACAATGAGCAGTTCTTC. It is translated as CAISAGLADNNEQFF.